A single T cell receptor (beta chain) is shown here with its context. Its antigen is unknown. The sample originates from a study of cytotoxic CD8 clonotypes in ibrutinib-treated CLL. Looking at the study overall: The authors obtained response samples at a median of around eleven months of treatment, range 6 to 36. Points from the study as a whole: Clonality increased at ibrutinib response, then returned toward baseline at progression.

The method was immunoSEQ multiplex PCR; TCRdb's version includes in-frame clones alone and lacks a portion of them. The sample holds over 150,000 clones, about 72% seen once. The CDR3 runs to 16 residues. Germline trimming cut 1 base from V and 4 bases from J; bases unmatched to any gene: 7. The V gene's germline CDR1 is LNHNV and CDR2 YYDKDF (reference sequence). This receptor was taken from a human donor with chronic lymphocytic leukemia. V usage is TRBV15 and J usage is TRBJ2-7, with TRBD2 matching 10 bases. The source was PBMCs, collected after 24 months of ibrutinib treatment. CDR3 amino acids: CATSRVSGRGSYEQYF. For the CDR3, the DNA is TGTGCCACCAGCAGAGTGAGCGGGAGGGGTTCGTACGAGCAGTACTTC.